This TCR beta chain originates from a study of blood T cell repertoires in COVID-19. About the study: Samples of COVID-19 (acute and convalescent) were obtained from the United States, Italy and Spain. From T cells, B-cell-depleted T cells, or PBMCs came the material, which was cDNA or gDNA.

Original data processing: How many nucleated cells were present was estimated from reference gene primer amplification. Generated by immunoSEQ multiplex PCR, the TCRdb table keeps only in-frame clones and is missing some. V and J calls and clone size are those listed in that table; D and trimming were worked out from the DNA. The sample has about 310,000 clones; 70% to 90% are singletons. The CDR3 totals 13 residues. V lost 4 bases and J lost 8; bases outside the gene matches: 5. Germline V gene data show CDR1 as SGDLS and CDR2 as YYNGEE. The receptor was derived from a man between 65 and 79 years old with acute or convalescent COVID-19. The sample was peripheral blood. The gene calls are TRBV9 and TRBJ2-1; 8 bases match TRBD2. CDR3 nucleotide sequence: TGTGCCAGCAGCTATAGCGGGATGCATGAGCAGTTCTTC. It yields the protein CASSYSGMHEQFF. Complete variable domain (other parts from reference TRBV9 and TRBJ2-1): DSGVTQTPKHLITATGQRVTLRCSPRSGDLSVYWYQQSLDQGLQFLIQYYNGEERAKGNILERFSAQQFPDLHSELNLSSLELGDSALYFCASSYSGMHEQFFGPGTRLTVL.